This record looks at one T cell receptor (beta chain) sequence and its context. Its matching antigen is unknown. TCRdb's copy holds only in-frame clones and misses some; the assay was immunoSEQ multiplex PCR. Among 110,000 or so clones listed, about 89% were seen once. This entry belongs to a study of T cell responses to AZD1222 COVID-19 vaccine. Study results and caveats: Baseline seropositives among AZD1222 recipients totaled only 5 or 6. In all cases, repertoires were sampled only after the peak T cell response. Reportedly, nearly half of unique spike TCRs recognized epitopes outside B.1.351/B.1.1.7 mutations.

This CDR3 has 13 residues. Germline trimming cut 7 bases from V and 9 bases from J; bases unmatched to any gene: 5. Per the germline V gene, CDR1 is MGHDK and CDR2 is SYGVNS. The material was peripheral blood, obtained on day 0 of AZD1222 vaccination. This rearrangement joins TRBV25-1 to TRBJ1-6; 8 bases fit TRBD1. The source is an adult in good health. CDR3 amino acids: CASNGQGSSPLHF. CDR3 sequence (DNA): TGTGCCAGCAATGGACAGGGTAGTTCACCCCTCCACTTT.